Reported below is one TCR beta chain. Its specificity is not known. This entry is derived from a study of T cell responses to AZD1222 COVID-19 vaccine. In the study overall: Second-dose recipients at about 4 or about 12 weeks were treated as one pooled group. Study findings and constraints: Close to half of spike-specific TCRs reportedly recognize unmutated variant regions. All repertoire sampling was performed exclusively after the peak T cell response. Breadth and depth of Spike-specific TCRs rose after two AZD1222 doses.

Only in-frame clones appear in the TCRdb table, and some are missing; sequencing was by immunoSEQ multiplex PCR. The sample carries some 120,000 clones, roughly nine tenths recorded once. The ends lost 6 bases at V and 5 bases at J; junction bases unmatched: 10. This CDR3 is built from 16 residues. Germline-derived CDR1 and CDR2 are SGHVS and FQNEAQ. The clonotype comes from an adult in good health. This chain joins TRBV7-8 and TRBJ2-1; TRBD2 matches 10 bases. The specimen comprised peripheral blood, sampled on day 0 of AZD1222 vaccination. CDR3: CASRNGAGGPNNEQFF. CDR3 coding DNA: TGTGCCAGCAGAAACGGAGCGGGAGGGCCGAACAATGAGCAGTTCTTC.